The 9 T cell receptor beta chains below come from one sample, sequenced in a study of T-cell memory formation after mild COVID-19. One entry per CDR3 protein, called by TCRdb with MiXCR from the 5' RACE reads. The sample consists of roughly 130,000 distinct CDR3 sequences, approximately 6.3% of them appearing once. The sequencing input was PBMCs or a T cell subset sorted from them (not recorded which). These TCRs come from an adult woman who had mild COVID-19 (a few samples of this study predate the infection). Cell type and time point are not known.

Regarding this clonotype: The junction departs from germline at one end; a sequencing error may be responsible. V usage is TRBV7-3 and J usage is TRBJ2-5, with 7 positions matching TRBD1. Germline CDR1 and CDR2: SGHTA and FQGTGA. This CDR3 is built from 12 residues. The CDR3 nucleotides are TGCGCCAGCAGCATGGACAGGGAGACCCAGTACTTC. Residues: CASSMDRETQYF.

The table lists this clonotype with many counts. The chain combines TRBV7-6 with TRBJ2-1, with 11 bases matching TRBD2. The CDR3 length is 16 residues. CDR1 is SGHVS, CDR2 FNYEAQ, per germline. V lost 0 bases to trimming and J lost 4 bases; unmatched junction nucleotides: 2. DNA for the CDR3: TGTGCCAGCAGCTTAGCTACTAGCGGGAGTTACAATGAGCAGTTCTTC. Protein sequence: CASSLATSGSYNEQFF.

The chain couples TRBV13 to TRBJ1-5; D is uncertain. With 0 bases removed from V and 7 bases from J, the gap between germline ends came to 10 bases. Germline assignment: CDR1 PRHDT and CDR2 FYEKMQ (reference sequence). This CDR3 spans 14 amino acids. The CDR3 region has the DNA TGTGCCAGCAGCTTAGGCGGGTCAAAACAGCCCCAGCATTTT. This sequence encodes CASSLGGSKQPQHF. Full variable domain (rest looked up from reference TRBV13 and TRBJ1-5): AAGVIQSPRHLIKEKRETATLKCYPIPRHDTVYWYQQGPGQDPQFLISFYEKMQSDKGSIPDRFSAQQFSDYHSELNMSSLELGDSALYFCASSLGGSKQPQHFGDGTRLSIL.

The rearrangement links TRBV20-1 to TRBJ2-7, with 8 bases fitting TRBD1. The germline gives CDR1 DFQATT, CDR2 SNEGSKA (reference sequence). Trimming at V came to 6 bases and at J to 6 bases, leaving 16 bases not matched to a gene. The CDR3 loop spans 15 amino acids. The CDR3 bases are TGCAGTGCCGAAAGCCGGGGGACAGGCATCATCGAGCAGTACTTC. Its protein is CSAESRGTGIIEQYF.

There are many counts of this clonotype. This rearrangement joins TRBV6-5 to TRBJ1-3, with 7 bases lining up with TRBD1. The trim removed 6 bases at V and 3 bases at J, leaving 8 bases unmatched. CDR3 size: 15 residues. The germline V gene encodes CDR1 MNHEY and CDR2 SVGAGI. Written as DNA, the CDR3 is TGTGCCAGCAGGGCGACAGGGCGGCATGGAAACACCATATATTTT. It is translated as CASRATGRHGNTIYF.

This sequence joins TRBV12-3 or TRBV12-4 and TRBJ2-7, with D uncertain. Trimming pared 2 bases from V and 2 bases from J, leaving 7 bases between. The CDR3 is 13 amino acids. CDR3 sequence (DNA): TGTGCCAGCAGTTTATCCTTAACCTACGAGCAGTACTTC. As protein: CASSLSLTYEQYF.

The chain has TRBV20-1 and TRBJ1-2; D not certain. Germline CDR1 is DFQATT and CDR2 is SNEGSKA (reference sequence). The length of the CDR3 is 14 residues. Trimming cost V 0 bases and J 2 bases, with 10 bases left between them. CDR3 nucleotide sequence: TGCAGTGCTAGAGATCCGCGGCACAACTATGGCTACACCTTC. It codes for CSARDPRHNYGYTF.

The chain has TRBV9 and TRBJ2-1; TRBD1 aligns across 9 bases. The germline V gene has CDR1 SGDLS and CDR2 YYNGEE. Trimming cost V 3 bases and J 8 bases; bases outside gene matches: 9. CDR3 length: 15 residues. CDR3 sequence reads: CASSAARDRVHEQFF. The CDR3 DNA reads as TGTGCCAGCAGCGCCGCCCGGGACAGGGTCCATGAGCAGTTCTTC.

This clonotype has ten or more counts. This sequence joins TRBV29-1 and TRBJ1-1; 8 bases align to TRBD1. This CDR3 has 13 residues. Looked up from germline, CDR1 is SQVTM and CDR2 is ANQGSEA. The junction had 4 bases not matched to a gene; V was cut back by 1 base and J by 6 bases. CDR3 sequence reads: CSVEGTGSAEAFF. The DNA for the CDR3 is TGCAGCGTTGAAGGGACAGGGAGCGCTGAAGCTTTCTTT. Together with reference TRBV29-1 and TRBJ1-1, the CDR3 gives the full variable domain: SAVISQKPSRDICQRGTSLTIQCQVDSQVTMMFWYRQQPGQSLTLIATANQGSEATYESGFVIDKFPISRPNLTFSTLTVSNMSPEDSSIYLCSVEGTGSAEAFFGQGTRLTVV.